A selection of T cell receptor beta chains follows, all from one sample in a study of read filtering for tumor transcriptome and immune sequencing. TCRdb reanalysed the reads using MiXCR and keeps one entry per CDR3 protein. The data contain tens of thousands of distinct CDR3 sequences, around 20% of them singletons. The sequencing input was a population of CD138-negative cells sorted from bone marrow. The receptors were gathered from a donor aged 40 or older with multiple myeloma. The CDR3 runs from the conserved cysteine through the conserved F or W. The D gene is left open where the match is weak. Only some rows state a clone size, as once, few, many or a class for expanded clones.

d_gene: TRBD1
abundance: many
j_gene: TRBJ1-6
v_gene: TRBV28
CDR3nt: TGTGCCAGCAGTTCTCATCTTCGACAGGGAGGTAATTCACCCCTCCACTTT
CDR3aa: CASSSHLRQGGNSPLHF

d_gene: -
abundance: many
j_gene: TRBJ1-1
v_gene: TRBV7-9
CDR3nt: TGTGCCAGCAGCTTCGGTTCCAACACTGAAGCTTTCTTT
CDR3aa: CASSFGSNTEAFF

d_gene: -
abundance: many
j_gene: TRBJ1-2
v_gene: TRBV6-5
CDR3nt: TGTGCCAGCAGTTCCAACCAGATAAATAACTATGGCTACACCTTC
CDR3aa: CASSSNQINNYGYTF

d_gene: TRBD1
abundance: many
j_gene: TRBJ2-1
v_gene: TRBV7-9
CDR3nt: TGTGCCAGCAGCTCTCTCTACAGGGGGGAAATGAGGGGTGAGCAGTTCTTC
CDR3aa: CASSSLYRGEMRGEQFF

d_gene: TRBD2
abundance: many
j_gene: TRBJ2-7
v_gene: TRBV20-1
CDR3nt: TGCAGTGCTTGGGGAATTTCTAGCGGGTACGAGCAGTACTTC
CDR3aa: CSAWGISSGYEQYF

d_gene: TRBD1
abundance: -
j_gene: TRBJ2-5
v_gene: TRBV6-1
CDR3nt: TGTGCCAGCAGTGGGGGACAGCAAGAGACCCAGTACTTC
CDR3aa: CASSGGQQETQYF

d_gene: TRBD2
abundance: many
j_gene: TRBJ2-3
v_gene: TRBV20-1
CDR3nt: TGCAGTGCTAGAGATCTGGGGCTAGCGGGGGTCATGGATACGCAGTATTTT
CDR3aa: CSARDLGLAGVMDTQYF

d_gene: TRBD1
abundance: many
j_gene: TRBJ2-3
v_gene: TRBV29-1
CDR3nt: TGCAGCGTTGAAGACCCTGGGACAGGGGTCCAAGATACGCAGTATTTT
CDR3aa: CSVEDPGTGVQDTQYF

d_gene: -
abundance: many
j_gene: TRBJ2-7
v_gene: TRBV6-5
CDR3nt: TGTGCCAGCAGTTACTCAGGGTCTGAGCAGTACTTC
CDR3aa: CASSYSGSEQYF

d_gene: -
abundance: many
j_gene: TRBJ2-7
v_gene: TRBV7-2
CDR3nt: TGTGCCAGCAGCTCCGCCCGGGACTTCAGCCTCTACGAGCAGTACTTC
CDR3aa: CASSSARDFSLYEQYF

d_gene: -
abundance: many
j_gene: TRBJ1-1
v_gene: TRBV7-3
CDR3nt: TGTGCCAGCAGCTTAAATGGGGAAGGTGAAGCTTTCTTT
CDR3aa: CASSLNGEGEAFF

d_gene: TRBD1
abundance: many
j_gene: TRBJ1-5
v_gene: TRBV5-1
CDR3nt: TGTGCCAGCAGTTCTACAGGGGGAAATCAGCCCCAGCATTTT
CDR3aa: CASSSTGGNQPQHF

d_gene: TRBD1
abundance: many
j_gene: TRBJ1-6
v_gene: TRBV7-3
CDR3nt: TGTGCCAGCAGTTCTCCACGCCCTTTAGGGACAGGGGATTCACCCCTCCACTTT
CDR3aa: CASSSPRPLGTGDSPLHF

d_gene: -
abundance: -
j_gene: TRBJ1-6
v_gene: TRBV20-1
CDR3nt: TGCAGTGCGGGGGAGACAGGCCATTATATCCCACCCCTCCACTTT
CDR3aa: CSAGETGHYIPPLHF

d_gene: -
abundance: many
j_gene: TRBJ1-6
v_gene: TRBV4-2
CDR3nt: TGTGCCAGCAGCCAATCCGCCTATTCACCCCTCCACTTT
CDR3aa: CASSQSAYSPLHF

d_gene: -
abundance: many
j_gene: TRBJ1-1
v_gene: TRBV11-2
CDR3nt: TGTGCCAGCACTATTGGGGTATGGACTGAAGCTTTCTTT
CDR3aa: CASTIGVWTEAFF

d_gene: -
abundance: many
j_gene: TRBJ2-2
v_gene: TRBV11-2
CDR3nt: TGTGCCAGCAGCTTCGGCCTGAACACCGGGGAGCTGTTTTTT
CDR3aa: CASSFGLNTGELFF

d_gene: TRBD2
abundance: many
j_gene: TRBJ2-1
v_gene: TRBV5-1
CDR3nt: TGCGCCAGCAGCCCCACCACTAGCGGGTTCTACAATGAGCAGTTCTTC
CDR3aa: CASSPTTSGFYNEQFF

d_gene: -
abundance: many
j_gene: TRBJ2-3
v_gene: TRBV20-1
CDR3nt: TGCAGTGCCCAGCTAGGGCCCCCCCCCACAGATACGCAGTATTTT
CDR3aa: CSAQLGPPPTDTQYF

d_gene: TRBD1
abundance: many
j_gene: TRBJ2-7
v_gene: TRBV28
CDR3nt: TGTGCCAGCAGTGCCCTGGACAGGGTGCCCTACGAGCAGTACTTC
CDR3aa: CASSALDRVPYEQYF

d_gene: TRBD2
abundance: many
j_gene: TRBJ2-1
v_gene: TRBV5-1
CDR3nt: TGCGCCAGCAGCTCAGGACTAGCGGCCGACAATGAGCAGTTCTTC
CDR3aa: CASSSGLAADNEQFF

d_gene: -
abundance: few
j_gene: TRBJ2-7
v_gene: TRBV19
CDR3nt: TGTGCCAGTAGTCCCTCCCCGACAGGTCAGCACTACGAGCAGTACTTC
CDR3aa: CASSPSPTGQHYEQYF

d_gene: -
abundance: many
j_gene: TRBJ1-6
v_gene: TRBV11-2
CDR3nt: TGTGCCAGCAGCACCTCGGGACTCAGAAATTCACCCCTCCACTTT
CDR3aa: CASSTSGLRNSPLHF

d_gene: -
abundance: -
j_gene: TRBJ2-5
v_gene: TRBV20-1
CDR3nt: TGCAGTGCTAGAGAACAAGAGACCCAGTACTTC
CDR3aa: CSAREQETQYF

d_gene: TRBD2
abundance: many
j_gene: TRBJ2-1
v_gene: TRBV10-3
CDR3nt: TGTGCCATCAGTGAAGGGACTAGGGATTACAATGAGCAGTTCTTC
CDR3aa: CAISEGTRDYNEQFF

d_gene: TRBD2
abundance: many
j_gene: TRBJ2-7
v_gene: TRBV20-1
CDR3nt: TGCAGTGCGGTACTAGCGGGAGGCTACGAGCAGTACTTC
CDR3aa: CSAVLAGGYEQYF

d_gene: -
abundance: -
j_gene: TRBJ2-7
v_gene: TRBV7-9
CDR3nt: TGTGCCAGCAGGCCTGGGGAAGGAGACCAGTACTTC
CDR3aa: CASRPGEGDQYF

d_gene: -
abundance: -
j_gene: TRBJ2-3
v_gene: TRBV6-5
CDR3nt: TGTGCCAGCAGTTACCTAGCCAGAGCCGGACCGGATACGCAGTATTTT
CDR3aa: CASSYLARAGPDTQYF

d_gene: -
abundance: -
j_gene: TRBJ2-3
v_gene: TRBV7-7
CDR3nt: TGTGCTAGCAGCGAGGGACTTGGGGGGGATACGCAGTATTTT
CDR3aa: CASSEGLGGDTQYF

d_gene: TRBD1
abundance: many
j_gene: TRBJ2-3
v_gene: TRBV2
CDR3nt: TGTGCCAGCACCGCCGGGACAGGTGACACAGATACGCAGTATTTT
CDR3aa: CASTAGTGDTDTQYF

d_gene: TRBD2
abundance: many
j_gene: TRBJ2-1
v_gene: TRBV5-1
CDR3nt: TGCGCCAGCAGCTTGGGGGCGGGAGGAAGGAATGAGCAGTTCTTC
CDR3aa: CASSLGAGGRNEQFF

d_gene: -
abundance: many
j_gene: TRBJ1-2
v_gene: TRBV29-1
CDR3nt: TGCAGCGCTGAAACAGGGAGAGGTGGCTACACCTTC
CDR3aa: CSAETGRGGYTF

d_gene: -
abundance: many
j_gene: TRBJ2-2
v_gene: TRBV11-1
CDR3nt: TGTGCCAGCAGCCGGGTGTCGTCGAACACCGGGGAGCTGTTTTTT
CDR3aa: CASSRVSSNTGELFF